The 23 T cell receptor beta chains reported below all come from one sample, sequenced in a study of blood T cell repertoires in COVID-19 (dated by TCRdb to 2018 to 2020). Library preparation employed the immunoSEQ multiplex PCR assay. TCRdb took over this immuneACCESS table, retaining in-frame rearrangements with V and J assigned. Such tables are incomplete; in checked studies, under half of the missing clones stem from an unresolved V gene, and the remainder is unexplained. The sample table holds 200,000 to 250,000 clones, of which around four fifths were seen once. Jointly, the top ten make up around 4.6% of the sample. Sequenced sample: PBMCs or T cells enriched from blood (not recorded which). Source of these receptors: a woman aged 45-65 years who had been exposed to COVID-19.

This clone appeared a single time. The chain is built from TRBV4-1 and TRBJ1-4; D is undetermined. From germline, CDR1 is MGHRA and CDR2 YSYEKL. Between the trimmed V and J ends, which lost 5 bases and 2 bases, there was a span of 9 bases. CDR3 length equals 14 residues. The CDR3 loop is CASSSEVTNEKLFF. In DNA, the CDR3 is TGCGCCAGCAGCTCAGAGGTGACTAATGAAAAACTGTTTTTT.

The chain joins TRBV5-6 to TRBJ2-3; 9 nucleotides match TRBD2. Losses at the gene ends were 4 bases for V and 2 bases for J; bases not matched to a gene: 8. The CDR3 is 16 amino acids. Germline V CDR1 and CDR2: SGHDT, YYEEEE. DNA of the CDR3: TGTGCCAGCAGCCCGGGACTAGCTGGGGACACAGATACGCAGTATTTT. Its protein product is CASSPGLAGDTDTQYF.

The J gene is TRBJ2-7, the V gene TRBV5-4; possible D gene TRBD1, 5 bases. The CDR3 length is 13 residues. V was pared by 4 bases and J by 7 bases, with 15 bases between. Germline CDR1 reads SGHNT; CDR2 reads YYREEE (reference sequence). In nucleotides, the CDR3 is TGTGCCAGCAGCATGCCACAGGTGCGAGAGCAGTACTTC. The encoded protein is CASSMPQVREQYF.

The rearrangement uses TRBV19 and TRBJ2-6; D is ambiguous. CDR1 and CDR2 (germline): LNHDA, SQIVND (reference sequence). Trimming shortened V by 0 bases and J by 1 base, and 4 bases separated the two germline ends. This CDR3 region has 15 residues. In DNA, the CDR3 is TGTGCCAGTAGTATAGACGGGTCTGGGGCCAACGTCCTGACTTTC. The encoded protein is CASSIDGSGANVLTF.

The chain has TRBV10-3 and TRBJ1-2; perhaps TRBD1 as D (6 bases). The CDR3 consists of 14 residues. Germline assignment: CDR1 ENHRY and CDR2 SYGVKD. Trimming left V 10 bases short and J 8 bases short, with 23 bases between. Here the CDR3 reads CATTTRTDRRGYTF. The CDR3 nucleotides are TGTGCCACTACAACCCGCACAGACAGGAGAGGCTACACCTTC.

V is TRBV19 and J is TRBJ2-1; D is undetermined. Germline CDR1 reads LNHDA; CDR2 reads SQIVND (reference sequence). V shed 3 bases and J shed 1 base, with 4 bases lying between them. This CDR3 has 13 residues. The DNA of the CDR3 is TGTGCCAGTAGTATCTTTTCCTACAATGAGCAGTTCTTC. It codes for CASSIFSYNEQFF.

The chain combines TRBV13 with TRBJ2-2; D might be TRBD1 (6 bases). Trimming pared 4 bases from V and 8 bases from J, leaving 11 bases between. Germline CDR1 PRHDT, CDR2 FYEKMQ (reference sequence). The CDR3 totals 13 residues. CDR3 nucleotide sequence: TGTGCCAGCAGCTATACAGGGACAGGGGAGCTGTTTTTT. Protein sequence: CASSYTGTGELFF.

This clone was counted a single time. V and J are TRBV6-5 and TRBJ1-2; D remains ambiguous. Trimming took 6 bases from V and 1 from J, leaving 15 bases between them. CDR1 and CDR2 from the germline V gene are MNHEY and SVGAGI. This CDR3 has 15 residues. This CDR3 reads CASRMEVALNYGYTF. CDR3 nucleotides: TGTGCCAGCAGGATGGAGGTGGCACTTAACTATGGCTACACCTTC.

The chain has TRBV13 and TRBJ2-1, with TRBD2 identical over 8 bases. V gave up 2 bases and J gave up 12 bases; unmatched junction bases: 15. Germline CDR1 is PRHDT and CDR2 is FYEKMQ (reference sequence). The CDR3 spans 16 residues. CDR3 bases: TGTGCCAGCAGCTTAAGGGGCGGGGGGTTTCAATCCGGGCAGTTCTTC. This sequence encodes CASSLRGGGFQSGQFF. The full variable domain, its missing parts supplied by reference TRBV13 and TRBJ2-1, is AAGVIQSPRHLIKEKRETATLKCYPIPRHDTVYWYQQGPGQDPQFLISFYEKMQSDKGSIPDRFSAQQFSDYHSELNMSSLELGDSALYFCASSLRGGGFQSGQFFGPGTRLTVL.

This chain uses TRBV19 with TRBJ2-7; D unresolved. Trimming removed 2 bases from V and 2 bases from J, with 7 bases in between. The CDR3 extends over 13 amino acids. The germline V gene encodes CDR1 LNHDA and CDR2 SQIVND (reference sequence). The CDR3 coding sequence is TGTGCCAGTAGTATAACTCTGGCCTACGAGCAGTACTTC. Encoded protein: CASSITLAYEQYF.

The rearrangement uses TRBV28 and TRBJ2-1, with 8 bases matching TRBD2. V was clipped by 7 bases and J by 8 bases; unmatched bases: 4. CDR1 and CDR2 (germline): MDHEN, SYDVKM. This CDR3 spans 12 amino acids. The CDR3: CASTGGEDEQFF. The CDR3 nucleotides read TGTGCCAGCACGGGGGGGGAGGATGAGCAGTTCTTC.

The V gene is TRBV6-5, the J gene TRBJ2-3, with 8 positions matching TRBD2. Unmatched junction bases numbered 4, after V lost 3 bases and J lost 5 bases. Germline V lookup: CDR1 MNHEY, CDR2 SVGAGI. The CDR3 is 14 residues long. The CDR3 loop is CASSYRLAGDTQYF. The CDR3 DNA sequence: TGTGCCAGCAGTTATAGGCTAGCGGGAGATACGCAGTATTTT.

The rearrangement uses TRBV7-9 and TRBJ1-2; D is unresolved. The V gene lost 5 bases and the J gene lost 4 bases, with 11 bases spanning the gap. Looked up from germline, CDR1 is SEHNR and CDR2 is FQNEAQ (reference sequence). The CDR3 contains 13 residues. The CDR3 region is CASSIQATYGYTF. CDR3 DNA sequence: TGTGCCAGCAGCATCCAGGCGACCTATGGCTACACCTTC.

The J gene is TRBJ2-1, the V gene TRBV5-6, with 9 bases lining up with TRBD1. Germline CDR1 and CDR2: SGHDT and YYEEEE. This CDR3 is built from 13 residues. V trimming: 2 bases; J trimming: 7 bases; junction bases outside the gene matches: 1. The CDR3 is CASSFGTGNEQFF. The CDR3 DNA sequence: TGTGCCAGCAGCTTCGGGACAGGGAATGAGCAGTTCTTC.

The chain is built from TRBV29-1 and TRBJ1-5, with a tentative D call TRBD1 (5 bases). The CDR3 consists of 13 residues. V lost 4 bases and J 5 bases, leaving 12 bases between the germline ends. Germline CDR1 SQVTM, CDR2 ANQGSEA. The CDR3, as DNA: TGCAGCGTTGGTACAGGCGGTGATCAGCCCCAGCATTTT. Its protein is CSVGTGGDQPQHF.

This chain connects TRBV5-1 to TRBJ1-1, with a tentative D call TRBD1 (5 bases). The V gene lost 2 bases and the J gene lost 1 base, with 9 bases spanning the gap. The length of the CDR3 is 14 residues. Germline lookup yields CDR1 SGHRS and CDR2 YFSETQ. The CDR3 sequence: CASSLTTGNTEAFF. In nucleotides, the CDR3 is TGCGCCAGCAGCTTAACCACAGGGAACACTGAAGCTTTCTTT.

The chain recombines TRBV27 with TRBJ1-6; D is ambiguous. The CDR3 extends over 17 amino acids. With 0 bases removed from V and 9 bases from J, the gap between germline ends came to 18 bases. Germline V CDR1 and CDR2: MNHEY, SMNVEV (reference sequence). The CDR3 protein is CASSLSTGIPKSSPLHF. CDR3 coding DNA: TGTGCCAGCAGTTTATCAACGGGGATCCCCAAAAGTTCACCCCTCCACTTT.

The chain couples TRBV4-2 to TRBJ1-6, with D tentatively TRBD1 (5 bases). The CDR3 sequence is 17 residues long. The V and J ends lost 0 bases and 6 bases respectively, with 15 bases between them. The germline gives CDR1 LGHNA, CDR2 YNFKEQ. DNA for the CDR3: TGTGCCAGCAGCCAAGAACTCAGGCAGGGAGGTAATTCACCCCTCCACTTT. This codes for CASSQELRQGGNSPLHF.

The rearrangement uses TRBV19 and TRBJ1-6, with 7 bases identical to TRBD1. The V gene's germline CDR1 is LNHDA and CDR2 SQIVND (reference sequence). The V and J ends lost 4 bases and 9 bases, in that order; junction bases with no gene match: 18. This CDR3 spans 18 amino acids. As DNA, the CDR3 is TGTGCCAGTAGTACCTCCCGACAGGGAGTTGGTCGTGCTTCACCCCTCCACTTT. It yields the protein CASSTSRQGVGRASPLHF.

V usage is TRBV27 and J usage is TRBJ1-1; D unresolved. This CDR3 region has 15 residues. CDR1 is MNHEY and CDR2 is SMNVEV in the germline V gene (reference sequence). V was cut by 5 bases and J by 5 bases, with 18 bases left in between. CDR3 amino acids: CASSLLTPWETEAFF. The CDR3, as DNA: TGTGCCAGCAGTCTACTCACTCCTTGGGAGACTGAAGCTTTCTTT.

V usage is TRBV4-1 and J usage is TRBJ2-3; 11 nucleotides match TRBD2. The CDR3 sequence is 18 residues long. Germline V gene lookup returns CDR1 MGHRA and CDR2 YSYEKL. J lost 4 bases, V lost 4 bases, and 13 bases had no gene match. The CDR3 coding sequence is TGCGCCAGCAGCCCCGCAGTTATAGCGGGGGGGAGTGCAGATACGCAGTATTTT. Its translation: CASSPAVIAGGSADTQYF.

The CDR3 sequence is CASSYSDRGLSGYTF. The CDR3 DNA reads TGTGCCAGCAGCTACTCAGACAGGGGGCTGAGTGGCTACACCTTC. The chain combines TRBV5-8 with TRBJ1-2, with 10 bases identical to TRBD1. This CDR3 is built from 15 residues. After removal of 3 bases from V and 7 bases from J, the junction contained 9 bases not matched to a gene. CDR1 and CDR2 from the germline V gene are SGHTS and YDEGEE.

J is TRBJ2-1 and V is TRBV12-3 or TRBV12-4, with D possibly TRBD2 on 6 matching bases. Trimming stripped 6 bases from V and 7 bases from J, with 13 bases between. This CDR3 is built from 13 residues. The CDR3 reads CASSLGRGNEQFF. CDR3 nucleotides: TGTGCCAGCAGCCTCGGACGGGGGAATGAGCAGTTCTTC.